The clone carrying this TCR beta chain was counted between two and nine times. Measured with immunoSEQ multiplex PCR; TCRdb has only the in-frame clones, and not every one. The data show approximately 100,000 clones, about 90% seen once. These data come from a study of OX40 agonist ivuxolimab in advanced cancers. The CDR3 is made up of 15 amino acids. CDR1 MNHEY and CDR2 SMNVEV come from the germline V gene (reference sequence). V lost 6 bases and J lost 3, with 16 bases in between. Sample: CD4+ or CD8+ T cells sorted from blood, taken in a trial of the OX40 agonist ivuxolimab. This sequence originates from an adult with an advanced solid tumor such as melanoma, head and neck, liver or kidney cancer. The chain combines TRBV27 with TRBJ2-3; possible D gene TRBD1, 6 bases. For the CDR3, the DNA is TGTGCCAGCAGGTCTACAGGGTTGAGGACAGATACGCAGTATTTT. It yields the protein CASRSTGLRTDTQYF.